These 17 T cell receptor beta chains came from one sample sequenced in a study of T cell repertoires in cytomegalovirus infection. Each CDR3 protein gets one entry after TCRdb re-called the reads with MiXCR. This sample has about 740,000 distinct CDR3 sequences, with about a third found just once. The sample taken for sequencing was PBMCs. The receptors were sampled from a human donor in good health (CMV status not recorded). Some clones in this sample may be carry-over from other donors' samples.

Here the CDR3 reads CASSHYWGPYEQYF. In DNA form, the CDR3 reads TGCGCCAGCAGCCATTATTGGGGGCCGTACGAGCAGTACTTC. The V call is TRBV4-1, the J call TRBJ2-7; the D gene is possibly TRBD1 (6 bases). The V gene lost 3 bases and the J gene lost 4 bases, with 13 bases spanning the gap. The CDR3 loop spans 14 amino acids. The germline gives CDR1 MGHRA, CDR2 YSYEKL.

This clonotype has more than one count but fewer than ten. This chain connects TRBV20-1 to TRBJ2-7; 9 bases match TRBD1. With 0 bases clipped from V and 3 bases from J, the junction kept 3 bases outside the gene matches. The CDR3 loop spans 14 amino acids. CDR1 is DFQATT and CDR2 is SNEGSKA in the germline V gene (reference sequence). The CDR3 DNA follows: TGCAGTGCTAGAGATGGGACAGGGCTCTACGAGCAGTACTTC. This encodes CSARDGTGLYEQYF.

V and J are TRBV5-4 and TRBJ2-3, with D possibly matching TRBD2 (8 bases). From germline, CDR1 is SGHNT and CDR2 YYREEE (reference sequence). The V gene lost 4 bases and the J gene lost 2 bases, with 17 bases spanning the gap. CDR3 size: 16 residues. In DNA form, the CDR3 reads TGTGCCAGCAGCCGAGGGACTAGGGGGCCCACAGATACGCAGTATTTT. It specifies CASSRGTRGPTDTQYF.

The V call is TRBV5-1, the J call TRBJ2-3, with 10 bases identical to TRBD2. CDR1 and CDR2 from the germline V gene are SGHRS and YFSETQ. This CDR3 is 15 amino acids long. Trimming removed 6 bases from V and 5 bases from J; junction bases left unmatched: 9. The CDR3 sequence is CASNPLAGALDTQYF. In DNA, the CDR3 is TGCGCCAGCAACCCTCTAGCGGGGGCCTTAGATACGCAGTATTTT. The variable domain in full, completed from reference TRBV5-1 and TRBJ2-3, reads KAGVTQTPRYLIKTRGQQVTLSCSPISGHRSVSWYQQTPGQGLQFLFEYFSETQRNKGNFPGRFSGRQFSNSRSEMNVSTLELGDSALYLCASNPLAGALDTQYFGPGTRLTVL.

There are a few counts of this clonotype. This chain links TRBV19 with TRBJ2-1; 7 positions agree with TRBD2. The V gene end was trimmed by 3 bases and the J gene end by 0 bases; junction bases not matched to a gene: 8. The germline V gene encodes CDR1 LNHDA and CDR2 SQIVND (reference sequence). The CDR3 has 17 amino acids. The CDR3: CASSIRVAGDSYNEQFF. Written as DNA, the CDR3 is TGTGCCAGTAGTATCCGTGTGGCGGGAGACTCCTACAATGAGCAGTTCTTC.

This chain uses TRBV28 with TRBJ2-4; 9 bases match TRBD1. J gave up 7 bases and V 6 bases, and 4 bases lay outside the gene matches. Germline V gene lookup returns CDR1 MDHEN and CDR2 SYDVKM. This CDR3 is built from 13 residues. Written as DNA, the CDR3 is TGTGCCAGCAGATCCGACAGGGGGAACATTCAGTACTTC. It is translated as CASRSDRGNIQYF.

This clonotype was seen more than once but under ten times. This chain joins TRBV28 and TRBJ2-5, with unresolved D. Germline V gene data show CDR1 as MDHEN and CDR2 as SYDVKM. V lost 6 bases and J 4 bases, leaving 15 bases between the germline ends. The CDR3 extends over 14 amino acids. This CDR3 is CASSSSDLRETQYF. The DNA for the CDR3 is TGTGCCAGCAGCTCCAGCGATTTACGAGAGACCCAGTACTTC.

This clonotype was picked up a small number of times. CDR3 DNA sequence: TGTGCCAGCAGCTTGGGCCAGGTCACTGAAGCTTTCTTT. It encodes CASSLGQVTEAFF. This chain links TRBV5-6 with TRBJ1-1; D is ambiguous. The CDR3 consists of 13 residues. V was trimmed by 0 bases and J by 4 bases, leaving 7 bases between them. CDR1 and CDR2 (germline): SGHDT, YYEEEE.

The CDR3 is CASSWNYRGNTEAFF. CDR3 nucleotides: TGTGCCAGCAGCTGGAACTACAGGGGGAACACTGAAGCTTTCTTT. V is TRBV7-9 and J is TRBJ1-1, with TRBD1 identical over 7 bases. Looked up from germline, CDR1 is SEHNR and CDR2 is FQNEAQ (reference sequence). This CDR3 is 15 amino acids long. V lost 4 bases and J lost 1; bases outside the gene matches: 6. The variable domain in full, with the rest retrieved from reference TRBV7-9 and TRBJ1-1, is DTGVSQNPRHKITKRGQNVTFRCDPISEHNRLYWYRQTLGQGPEFLTYFQNEAQLEKSRLLSDRFSAERPKGSFSTLEIQRTEQGDSAMYLCASSWNYRGNTEAFFGQGTRLTVV.

This sequence joins TRBV28 and TRBJ1-6; D remains ambiguous. This CDR3 has 18 amino acids. Germline CDR1 and CDR2: MDHEN and SYDVKM. Deletions cut 5 bases from V and 4 bases from J, with 21 bases between. The DNA of the CDR3 is TGTGCCAGCAGTACCCGAAGGACGGCCTTAACTTATAATTCACCCCTCCACTTT. It specifies CASSTRRTALTYNSPLHF.

This sequence joins TRBV12-3 or TRBV12-4 and TRBJ2-1; 7 nucleotides agree with TRBD2. There are 14 residues in the CDR3. Trimming took 3 bases from V and 7 from J; bases not matched to a gene: 6. DNA of the CDR3: TGTGCCAGCAGTTTCCTGCTGCGGGAGAATGAGCAGTTCTTC. This encodes CASSFLLRENEQFF.

J is TRBJ2-7 and V is TRBV28, with TRBD1 matching 8 bases. The CDR3 contains 15 residues. After removal of 3 bases from V and 2 bases from J, the junction contained 6 bases not matched to a gene. Germline CDR1 and CDR2: MDHEN and SYDVKM. As DNA, the CDR3 is TGTGCCAGCAGTTTTCCGCCGACAGGGGCCTACGAGCAGTACTTC. Translated, it gives CASSFPPTGAYEQYF.

This clonotype was observed a few times. The J gene is TRBJ2-6, the V gene TRBV12-3 or TRBV12-4; 7 bases match TRBD1. Trimming took 4 bases from V and 0 from J; bases not matched to a gene: 12. The CDR3 is made up of 19 amino acids. The CDR3 DNA reads TGTGCCAGCAGTTCCTCCGGGACAGCTTCCCGCTCTGGGGCCAACGTCCTGACTTTC. Its translation is CASSSSGTASRSGANVLTF.

The V gene is TRBV7-6, the J gene TRBJ1-2; 12 bases are shared with TRBD1. Germline V CDR1 and CDR2: SGHVS, FNYEAQ. V lost 5 bases and J lost 4; bases outside the gene matches: 14. There are 18 residues in the CDR3. The CDR3 reads CASSLSPGQGAQGYGYTF. CDR3 bases: TGTGCCAGCAGCCTGAGTCCGGGACAGGGGGCTCAGGGCTATGGCTACACCTTC.

V is TRBV20-1 and J is TRBJ2-5; D remains unclear. The CDR3 is made up of 11 amino acids. From germline, CDR1 is DFQATT and CDR2 SNEGSKA (reference sequence). Trimming stripped 6 bases from V and 1 base from J, with 6 bases between. CDR3 coding DNA: TGCAGTGCCGTGGCCCAAGAGACCCAGTACTTC. Its protein product is CSAVAQETQYF.

For this clonotype: The conserved phenylalanine or tryptophan normally closing the CDR3 is absent here, so this likely arose from a read error. The V and J genes are TRBV19 and TRBJ2-1; 9 bases align to TRBD2. Germline CDR1 reads LNHDA; CDR2 reads SQIVND (reference sequence). The CDR3 is 19 residues long. V was clipped by 0 bases and J by 7 bases; unmatched bases: 16. In DNA form, the CDR3 reads TGTGCCAGTAGTATAGATCCCATCGGTAGCGGGAGAAGAAGAAATGAGCAGTTCTTA. The encoded protein is CASSIDPIGSGRRRNEQFL.

The chain uses TRBV10-3 and TRBJ2-1; TRBD1 matches at 9 bases. Germline-derived CDR1 and CDR2 are ENHRY and SYGVKD. The length of the CDR3 is 19 residues. With 2 bases clipped from V and 6 bases from J, the junction kept 17 bases outside the gene matches. In DNA form, the CDR3 reads TGTGCCATCAGTGAGAGGCACGCAACGCCGGGACAGGGTATCAATGAGCAGTTCTTC. This sequence encodes CAISERHATPGQGINEQFF.